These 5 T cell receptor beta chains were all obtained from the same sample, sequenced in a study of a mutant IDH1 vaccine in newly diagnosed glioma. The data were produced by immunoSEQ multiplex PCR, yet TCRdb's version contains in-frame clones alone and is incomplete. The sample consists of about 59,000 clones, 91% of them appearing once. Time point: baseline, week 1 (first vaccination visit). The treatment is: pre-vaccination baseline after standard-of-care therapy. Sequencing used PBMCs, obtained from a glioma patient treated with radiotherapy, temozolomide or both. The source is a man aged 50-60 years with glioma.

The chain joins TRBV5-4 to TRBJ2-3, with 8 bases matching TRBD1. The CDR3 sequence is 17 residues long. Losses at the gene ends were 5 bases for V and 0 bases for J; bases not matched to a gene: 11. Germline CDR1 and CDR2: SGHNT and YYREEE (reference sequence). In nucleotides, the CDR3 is TGTGCCAGCAGTTCGGCGCCCGGGACAGGAAGCACAGATACGCAGTATTTT. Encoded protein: CASSSAPGTGSTDTQYF.

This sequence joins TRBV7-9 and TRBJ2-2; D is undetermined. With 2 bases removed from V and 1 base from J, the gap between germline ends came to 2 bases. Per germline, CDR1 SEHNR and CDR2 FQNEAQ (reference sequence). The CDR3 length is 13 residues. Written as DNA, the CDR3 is TGTGCCAGCAGCTTATTGAACACCGGGGAGCTGTTTTTT. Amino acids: CASSLLNTGELFF.

CDR3 nucleotide sequence: TGTGCCAGCAGCCACGACAGCACAGATACGCAGTATTTT. Translating gives CASSHDSTDTQYF. The J gene is TRBJ2-3, the V gene TRBV6-4, with unresolved D. The CDR3 covers 13 residues. Germline values: CDR1 MRHNA, CDR2 SNTAGT. V was clipped by 6 bases and J by 0 bases, with 7 bases between them.

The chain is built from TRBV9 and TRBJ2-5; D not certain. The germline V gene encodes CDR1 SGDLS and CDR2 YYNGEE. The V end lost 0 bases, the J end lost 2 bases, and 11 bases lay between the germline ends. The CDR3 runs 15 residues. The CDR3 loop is CASSVEGASQETQYF. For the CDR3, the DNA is TGTGCCAGCAGCGTAGAAGGTGCTTCGCAAGAGACCCAGTACTTC.

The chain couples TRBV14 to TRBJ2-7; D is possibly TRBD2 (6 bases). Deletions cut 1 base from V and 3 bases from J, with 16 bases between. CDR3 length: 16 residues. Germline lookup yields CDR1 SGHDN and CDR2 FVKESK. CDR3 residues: CASSQGVREYSYEQYF. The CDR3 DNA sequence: TGTGCCAGCAGCCAAGGCGTTCGGGAGTACAGCTACGAGCAGTACTTC.